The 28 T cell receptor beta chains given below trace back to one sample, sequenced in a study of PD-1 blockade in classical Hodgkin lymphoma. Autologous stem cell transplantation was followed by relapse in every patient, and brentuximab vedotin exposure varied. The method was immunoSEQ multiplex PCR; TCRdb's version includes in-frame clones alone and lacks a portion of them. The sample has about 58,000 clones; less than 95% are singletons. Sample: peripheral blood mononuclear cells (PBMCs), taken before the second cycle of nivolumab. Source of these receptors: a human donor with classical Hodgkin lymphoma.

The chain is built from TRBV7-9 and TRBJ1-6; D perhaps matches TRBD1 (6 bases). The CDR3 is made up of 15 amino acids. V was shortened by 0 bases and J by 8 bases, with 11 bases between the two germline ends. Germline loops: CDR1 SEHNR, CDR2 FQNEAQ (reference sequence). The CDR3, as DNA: TGTGCCAGCAGCTTAGCGGTAGCAGGGGATTCACCCCTCCACTTT. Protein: CASSLAVAGDSPLHF.

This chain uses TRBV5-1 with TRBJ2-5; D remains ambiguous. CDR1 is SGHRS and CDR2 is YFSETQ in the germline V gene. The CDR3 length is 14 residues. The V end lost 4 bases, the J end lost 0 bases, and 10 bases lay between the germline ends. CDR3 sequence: CASSTQTYQETQYF. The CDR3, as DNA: TGCGCCAGCAGCACCCAGACCTACCAAGAGACCCAGTACTTC.

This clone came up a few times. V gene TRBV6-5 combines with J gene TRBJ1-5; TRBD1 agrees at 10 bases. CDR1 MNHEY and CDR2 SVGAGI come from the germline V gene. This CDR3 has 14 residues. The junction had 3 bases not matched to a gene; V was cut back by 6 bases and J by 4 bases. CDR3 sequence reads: CASRGTGENQPQHF. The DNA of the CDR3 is TGTGCCAGCAGGGGGACAGGGGAAAATCAGCCCCAGCATTTT.

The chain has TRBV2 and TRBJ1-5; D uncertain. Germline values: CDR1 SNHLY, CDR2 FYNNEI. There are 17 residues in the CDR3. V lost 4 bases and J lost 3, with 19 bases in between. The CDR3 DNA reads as TGTGCCAGCAGTGTAGGTTTACAACCGAAGATCAATCAGCCCCAGCATTTT. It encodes CASSVGLQPKINQPQHF.

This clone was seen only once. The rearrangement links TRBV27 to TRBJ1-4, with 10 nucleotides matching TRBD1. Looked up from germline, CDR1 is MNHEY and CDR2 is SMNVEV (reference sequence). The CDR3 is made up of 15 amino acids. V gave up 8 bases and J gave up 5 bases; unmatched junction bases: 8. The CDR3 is CASGSPGQGNEKLFF. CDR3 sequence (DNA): TGTGCCAGCGGTTCCCCGGGACAGGGGAATGAAAAACTGTTTTTT.

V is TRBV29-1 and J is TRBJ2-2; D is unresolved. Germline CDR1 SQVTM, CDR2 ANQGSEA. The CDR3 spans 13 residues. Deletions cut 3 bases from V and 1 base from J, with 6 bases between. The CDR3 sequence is CSVEDGNTGELFF. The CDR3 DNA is TGCAGCGTTGAGGACGGGAACACCGGGGAGCTGTTTTTT.

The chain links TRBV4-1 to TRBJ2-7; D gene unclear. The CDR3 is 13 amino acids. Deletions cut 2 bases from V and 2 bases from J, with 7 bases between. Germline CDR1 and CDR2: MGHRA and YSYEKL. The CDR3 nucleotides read TGCGCCAGCAGCCAAAGTATCACCTACGAGCAGTACTTC. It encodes CASSQSITYEQYF.

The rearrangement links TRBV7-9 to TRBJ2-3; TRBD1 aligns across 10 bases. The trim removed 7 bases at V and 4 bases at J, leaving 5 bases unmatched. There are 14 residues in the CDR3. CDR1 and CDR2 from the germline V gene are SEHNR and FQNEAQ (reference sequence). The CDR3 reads CASTRDRGPDTQYF. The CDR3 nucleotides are TGTGCCAGCACACGCGACAGGGGGCCAGATACGCAGTATTTT.

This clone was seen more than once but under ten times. The CDR3 loop is CAWKAGSSGEQYF. The CDR3 bases are TGTGCCTGGAAAGCGGGCTCTAGTGGGGAGCAGTACTTC. The chain carries TRBV30 and TRBJ2-7; TRBD2 might be the D (6 bases). Between the trimmed V and J ends, which lost 4 bases and 7 bases, there was a span of 17 bases. The CDR3 spans 13 residues. The V gene's germline CDR1 is GTSNPN and CDR2 SVGIG (reference sequence).

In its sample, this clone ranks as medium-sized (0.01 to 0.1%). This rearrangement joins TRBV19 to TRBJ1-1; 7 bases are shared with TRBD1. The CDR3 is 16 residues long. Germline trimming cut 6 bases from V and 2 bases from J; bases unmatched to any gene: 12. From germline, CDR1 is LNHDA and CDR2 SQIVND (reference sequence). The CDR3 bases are TGTGCCAGTAGCGACCATCCGGGACAGCTCAACACTGAAGCTTTCTTT. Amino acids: CASSDHPGQLNTEAFF.

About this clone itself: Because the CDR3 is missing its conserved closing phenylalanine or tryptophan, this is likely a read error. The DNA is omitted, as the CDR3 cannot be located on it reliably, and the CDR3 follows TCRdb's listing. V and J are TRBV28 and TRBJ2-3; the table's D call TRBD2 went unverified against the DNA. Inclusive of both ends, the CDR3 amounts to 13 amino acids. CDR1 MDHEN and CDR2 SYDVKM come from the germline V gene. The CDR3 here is CASSRGLAGGAPM.

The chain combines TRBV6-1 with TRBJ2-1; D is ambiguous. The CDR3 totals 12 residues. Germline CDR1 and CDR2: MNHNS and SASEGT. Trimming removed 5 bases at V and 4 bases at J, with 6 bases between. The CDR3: CASSPGYNEQFF. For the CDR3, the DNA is TGTGCCAGCAGTCCGGGTTACAATGAGCAGTTCTTC.

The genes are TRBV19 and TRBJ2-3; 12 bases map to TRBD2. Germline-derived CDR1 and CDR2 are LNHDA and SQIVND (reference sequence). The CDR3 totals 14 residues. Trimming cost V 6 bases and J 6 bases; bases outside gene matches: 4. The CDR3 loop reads CASSLAGGQDTQYF. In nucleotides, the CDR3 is TGTGCCAGTAGCCTAGCGGGAGGGCAGGATACGCAGTATTTT.

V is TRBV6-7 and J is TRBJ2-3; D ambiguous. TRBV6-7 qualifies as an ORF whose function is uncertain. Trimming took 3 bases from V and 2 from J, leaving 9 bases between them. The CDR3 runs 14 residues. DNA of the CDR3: TGTGCCAGCAGTTATGGGGAACACACAGATACGCAGTATTTT. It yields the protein CASSYGEHTDTQYF.

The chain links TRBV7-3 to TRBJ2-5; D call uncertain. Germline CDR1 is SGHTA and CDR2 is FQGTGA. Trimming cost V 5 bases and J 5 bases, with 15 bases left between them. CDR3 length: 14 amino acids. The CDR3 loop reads CASSPSRAGETQYF. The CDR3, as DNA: TGTGCCAGCAGCCCCAGTAGGGCCGGGGAGACCCAGTACTTC.

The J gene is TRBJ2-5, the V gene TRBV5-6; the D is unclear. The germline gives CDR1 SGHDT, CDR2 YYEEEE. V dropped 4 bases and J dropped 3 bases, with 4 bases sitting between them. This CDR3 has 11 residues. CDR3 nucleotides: TGTGCCAGCAGCCTAGAAGAGACCCAGTACTTC. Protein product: CASSLEETQYF. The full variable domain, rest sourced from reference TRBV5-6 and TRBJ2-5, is DAGVTQSPTHLIKTRGQQVTLRCSPKSGHDTVSWYQQALGQGPQFIFQYYEEEERQRGNFPDRFSGHQFPNYSSELNVNALLLGDSALYLCASSLEETQYFGPGTRLLVL.

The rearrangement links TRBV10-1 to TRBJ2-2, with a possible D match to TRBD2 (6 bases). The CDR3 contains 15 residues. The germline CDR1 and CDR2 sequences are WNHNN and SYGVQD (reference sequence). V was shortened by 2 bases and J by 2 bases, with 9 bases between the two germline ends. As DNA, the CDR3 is TGCGCCAGCAGTGAGGGGGGGACTAACACCGGGGAGCTGTTTTTT. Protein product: CASSEGGTNTGELFF.

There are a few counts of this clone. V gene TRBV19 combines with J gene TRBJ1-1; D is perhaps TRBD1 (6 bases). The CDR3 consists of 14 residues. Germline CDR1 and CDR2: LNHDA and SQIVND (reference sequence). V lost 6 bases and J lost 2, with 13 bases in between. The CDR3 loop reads CASSSRDINTEAFF. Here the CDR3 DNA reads TGTGCCAGTAGCTCTCGGGACATAAACACTGAAGCTTTCTTT.

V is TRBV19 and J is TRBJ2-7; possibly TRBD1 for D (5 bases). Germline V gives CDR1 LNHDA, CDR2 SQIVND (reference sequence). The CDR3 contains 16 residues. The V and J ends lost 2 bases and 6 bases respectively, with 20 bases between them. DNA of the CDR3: TGTGCCAGTAGTATACGAGACAGCCAAACGAGGACCGAGCAGTACTTC. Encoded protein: CASSIRDSQTRTEQYF.

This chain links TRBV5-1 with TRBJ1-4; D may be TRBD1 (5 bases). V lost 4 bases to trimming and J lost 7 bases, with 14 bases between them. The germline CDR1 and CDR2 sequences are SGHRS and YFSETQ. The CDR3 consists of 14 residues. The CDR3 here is CASSRTGTAEKLFF. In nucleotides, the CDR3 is TGCGCCAGCAGCCGAACCGGGACGGCTGAAAAACTGTTTTTT.

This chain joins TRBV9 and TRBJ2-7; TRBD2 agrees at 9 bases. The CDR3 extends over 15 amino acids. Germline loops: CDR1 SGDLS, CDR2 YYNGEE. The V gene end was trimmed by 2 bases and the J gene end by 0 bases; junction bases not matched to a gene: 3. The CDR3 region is CASSVLAGSSYEQYF. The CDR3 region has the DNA TGTGCCAGCAGCGTCCTAGCGGGAAGCTCCTACGAGCAGTACTTC.

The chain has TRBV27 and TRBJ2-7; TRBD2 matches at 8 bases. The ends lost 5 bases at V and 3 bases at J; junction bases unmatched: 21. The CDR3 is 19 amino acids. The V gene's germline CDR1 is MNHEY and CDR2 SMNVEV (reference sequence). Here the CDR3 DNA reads TGTGCCAGCAGTCTCATGGAGGTGGGAGGCTCTAGCGGGTTCTACGAGCAGTACTTC. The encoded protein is CASSLMEVGGSSGFYEQYF.

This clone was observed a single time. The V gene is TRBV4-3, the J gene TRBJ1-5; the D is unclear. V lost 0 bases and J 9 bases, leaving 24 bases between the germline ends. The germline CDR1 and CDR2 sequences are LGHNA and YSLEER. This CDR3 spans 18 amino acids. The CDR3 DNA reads TGCGCCAGCAGCCAAGAAGTTAGGGCCTTCAAACCCCTAGCGCCCCAGCATTTT. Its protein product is CASSQEVRAFKPLAPQHF.

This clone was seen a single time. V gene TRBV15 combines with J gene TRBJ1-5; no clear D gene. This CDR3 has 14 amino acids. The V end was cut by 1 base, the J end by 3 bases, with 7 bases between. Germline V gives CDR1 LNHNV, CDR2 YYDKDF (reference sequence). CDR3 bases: TGTGCCACCAGCAGAGTAGGGTTCAATCAGCCCCAGCATTTT. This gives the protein CATSRVGFNQPQHF.

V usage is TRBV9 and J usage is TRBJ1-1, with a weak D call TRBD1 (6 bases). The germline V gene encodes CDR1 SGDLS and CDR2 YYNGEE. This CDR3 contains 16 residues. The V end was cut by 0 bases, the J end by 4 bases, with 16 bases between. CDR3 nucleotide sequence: TGTGCCAGCAGCGTAGAGGACAGCGCTTTGGGCACTGAAGCTTTCTTT. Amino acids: CASSVEDSALGTEAFF.

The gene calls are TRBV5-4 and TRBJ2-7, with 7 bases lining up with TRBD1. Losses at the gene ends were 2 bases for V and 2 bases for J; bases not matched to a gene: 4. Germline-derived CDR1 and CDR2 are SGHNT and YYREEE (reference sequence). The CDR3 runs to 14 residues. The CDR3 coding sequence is TGTGCCAGCAGCTTCTGGCAGGGGGCCTACGAGCAGTACTTC. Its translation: CASSFWQGAYEQYF.

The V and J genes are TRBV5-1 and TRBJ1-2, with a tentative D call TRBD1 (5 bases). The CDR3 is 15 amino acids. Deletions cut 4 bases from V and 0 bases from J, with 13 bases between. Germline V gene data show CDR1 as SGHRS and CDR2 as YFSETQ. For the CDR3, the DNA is TGCGCCAGCAGCCTGGGACCTCCAACTAACTATGGCTACACCTTC. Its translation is CASSLGPPTNYGYTF.

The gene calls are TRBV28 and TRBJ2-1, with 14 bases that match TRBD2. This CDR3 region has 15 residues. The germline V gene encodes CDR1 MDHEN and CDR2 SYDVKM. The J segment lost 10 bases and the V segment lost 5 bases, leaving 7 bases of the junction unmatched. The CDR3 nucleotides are TGTGCCAGCAGTCTGGGACTAGCGGGAGTCAGGGAGCAGTTCTTC. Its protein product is CASSLGLAGVREQFF. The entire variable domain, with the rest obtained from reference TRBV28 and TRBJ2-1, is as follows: DVKVTQSSRYLVKRTGEKVFLECVQDMDHENMFWYRQDPGLGLRLIYFSYDVKMKEKGDIPEGYSVSREKKERFSLILESASTNQTSMYLCASSLGLAGVREQFFGPGTRLTVL.